In this sample, the clone carrying this T cell receptor (beta chain) turned up a few times. One end of the junction varies from germline; a read error may be responsible. TCRdb called clones again from the PCR reads with MiXCR. The table has under 55,000 clones, approximately 15% seen once. Thyroid surgery had not been preceded by any treatment in any patient. The sample belongs to a study of metastatic and nonmetastatic thyroid tumors. CDR3 size: 13 residues. Germline V lookup: CDR1 LNHDA, CDR2 SQIVND (reference sequence). The chain has TRBV19 and TRBJ2-7; TRBD2 is a possible D gene (6 bases). What was sequenced was blood. The TCR sequence derives from a female donor with papillary thyroid cancer or a benign thyroid nodule (not recorded which). Some clones in this sample may be carry-over from other donors' samples. The CDR3 reads CTSRTAFGGEQYF. The CDR3 DNA sequence: TGTACCAGTAGGACGGCCTTCGGGGGCGAGCAGTACTTC.